The 5 T cell receptor beta chains below were found in one sample sequenced in a study of OX40 agonist ivuxolimab in advanced cancers. The data were produced by immunoSEQ multiplex PCR, yet TCRdb's version contains in-frame clones alone and is incomplete. The repertoire holds approximately 35,000 clones, approximately 76% seen once, with around 25% in the top ten. The input for sequencing was CD4+ or CD8+ T cells sorted from blood, taken in a trial of the OX40 agonist ivuxolimab. Receptor source: an adult with an advanced solid tumor such as melanoma, head and neck, liver or kidney cancer.

The chain is built from TRBV27 and TRBJ1-1; TRBD1 matches 9 bases. J lost 0 bases, V lost 5 bases, and 7 bases had no gene match. The CDR3 is 16 amino acids. Germline lookup yields CDR1 MNHEY and CDR2 SMNVEV (reference sequence). Here the CDR3 reads CASSPDRGLMNTEAFF. CDR3 sequence (DNA): TGTGCCAGCAGTCCGGACAGGGGACTAATGAACACTGAAGCTTTCTTT.

This clone turned up a few times. The CDR3 DNA reads TGTGCCAGCAGAGCTCCGACAGGGGCGAACACCGGGGAGCTGTTTTTT. This translates into CASRAPTGANTGELFF. The chain carries TRBV6-4 and TRBJ2-2; TRBD1 agrees at 8 bases. Germline values: CDR1 MRHNA, CDR2 SNTAGT. The junction had 6 bases not matched to a gene; V was cut back by 6 bases and J by 0 bases. The length of the CDR3 is 16 residues.

The gene calls are TRBV6-5 and TRBJ1-2, with a possible D match to TRBD1 (6 bases). Trimming cost V 5 bases and J 8 bases, with 15 bases left between them. The CDR3 runs 13 residues. Germline CDR1 MNHEY, CDR2 SVGAGI. The CDR3 DNA follows: TGTGCCAGCAGTATCTTAGGGGGAGCGGGCTACACCTTC. Its translation is CASSILGGAGYTF.

The chain combines TRBV19 with TRBJ1-5; no clear D. The CDR3 is made up of 15 amino acids. The V gene's germline CDR1 is LNHDA and CDR2 SQIVND (reference sequence). Deletions cut 3 bases from V and 2 bases from J, with 11 bases between. The CDR3 protein is CASSIGPVGNQPQHF. CDR3 nucleotides: TGTGCCAGTAGTATCGGGCCCGTCGGCAATCAGCCCCAGCATTTT.

V is TRBV6-6 and J is TRBJ1-2, with 7 bases identical to TRBD1. Trimming took 2 bases from V and 0 from J; bases not matched to a gene: 0. Germline V gene data show CDR1 as MNHNY and CDR2 as SVGAGI (reference sequence). The CDR3 runs to 14 residues. The CDR3 region has the DNA TGTGCCAGCAGTTACCAGGGGGCTAACTATGGCTACACCTTC. It specifies CASSYQGANYGYTF.